This TCR beta chain was profiled in a study of naive and memory T cell subsets. General study points: A few larger clonotypes appeared in naive repertoires, especially CD8, possibly memory cells re-expressing CD45RA. In CD4 and CD8 cells, diversity dropped from naive through EMRA.

CD4+ T cell IFNgamma after overnight CMV lysate exposure gave donor CMV status. Trimming removed 1 base from V and 5 bases from J, with 8 bases in between. In germline, CDR1 is SNHLY, CDR2 FYNNEI. The CDR3 covers 13 residues. As regards this clonotype: Its specificity is unknown.

An equimolar mix of two oligonucleotides served as the beta constant-region primer for TRBC1 and TRBC2. Four rounds of PCR amplified the ligated cDNA using nested alpha and beta constant-region primers plus SP2. An oligonucleotide with the SP2 primer and a 12-nucleotide UMI was ligated to the cDNA 3' end. Using its own MiXCR run on the UMI-ligation and nested PCR reads, TCRdb lists one record per CDR3 protein. The sample has over 110,000 distinct CDR3 sequences; approximately 20% are singletons. Specimen: naive CD8+ T cells from blood. The sequence was obtained from a human donor in good health. The chain employs TRBV2 and TRBJ1-1; D remains unclear. The CDR3 here is CASSEVVGTEAFF. In DNA form, the CDR3 reads TGTGCCAGCAGTGAAGTTGTGGGAACTGAAGCTTTCTTT.